This TCR beta chain was profiled in a study of technical replicates of blood from a handful of donors. Assay used: immunoSEQ multiplex PCR; TCRdb lists only in-frame clones, some missing. This repertoire shows about 82,000 clones, over 90% found once; its top ten account for 0.37%. The CDR3 has 13 residues. V lost 0 bases to trimming and J lost 6 bases, with 6 bases between them. Germline V gene data show CDR1 as MNHEY and CDR2 as SVGAGI. Specimen: T cells isolated from PBMCs. The chain carries TRBV6-5 and TRBJ2-1; D unresolved. The receptor was derived from a human donor in good health. CDR3 nucleotide sequence: TGTGCCAGCAGTTACTCGTTTAGCAATGAGCAGTTCTTC. It specifies CASSYSFSNEQFF.